This section outlines one T cell receptor beta chain sequence together with its context. Its antigen target is currently unknown. Qualities for individual bases were not recorded, and no much larger clone is one base off. Trimming leaves V shorter by 0 bases and J shorter by 4 bases, with the junction holding 6 bases beyond the gene matches. The CDR3 runs 16 residues from the cysteine to the phenylalanine. Here the CDR3 DNA is all that survives: 48 bases in frame from base 1. Per the germline V gene, LGHNA is the CDR1 and YNFKEQ is the CDR2. The record originates from a study of technical replicates of blood from a few donors (dated by TCRdb to about 2017). The library was produced with the immunoSEQ multiplex PCR assay. TCRdb took over this immuneACCESS table, retaining in-frame rearrangements with V and J assigned. Such tables are incomplete; in checked studies, under half of the missing clones stem from an unresolved V gene, and the remainder is unexplained. The sample has some 76,000 clones on record, 94% of them singletons. The ten biggest clones cover 0.3% to 0.5% of the sample.

This receptor was identified in a human donor in good health. The rearrangement combines TRBV4-2 with TRBJ2-7, with TRBD1 identical over 10 junction bases. The source material was T cells isolated from PBMCs. CDR3 loop: CASSQEWTGGLYEQYF. The DNA sequence is TGTGCCAGCAGCCAAGAATGGACAGGGGGTTTGTACGAGCAGTACTTC.